Below, 25 T cell receptor beta chains from the same sample are listed, as sequenced in a study of blood T cell repertoires in COVID-19. Sequencing was performed with immunoSEQ multiplex PCR; in TCRdb, only in-frame clones are kept and a portion is missing. The table shows approximately 160,000 clones, with 85% to 90% occurring only once. Sequenced input: peripheral blood. These receptors were collected from a woman between 65 and 79 years old with acute or convalescent COVID-19.

The chain is built from TRBV19 and TRBJ1-5, with 7 bases matching TRBD1. Germline values: CDR1 LNHDA, CDR2 SQIVND (reference sequence). The CDR3 sequence is 17 residues long. J was trimmed by 3 bases and V by 4 bases; bases with no gene match: 12. The CDR3 DNA sequence: TGTGCCAGTAGTACCTTTTACCAGGGGGGCCCCAATCAGCCCCAGCATTTT. It encodes CASSTFYQGGPNQPQHF.

The rearrangement joins TRBV14 to TRBJ1-2, with TRBD1 matching over 11 bases. V was pared by 6 bases and J by 0 bases, with 9 bases of the junction left unmatched. Germline lookup yields CDR1 SGHDN and CDR2 FVKESK. The CDR3 has 17 amino acids. CDR3 protein: CASSRGTGGTPNYGYTF. Here the CDR3 DNA reads TGTGCCAGCAGTCGCGGGACAGGGGGTACCCCTAACTATGGCTACACCTTC.

The chain uses TRBV7-8 and TRBJ1-2; 7 nucleotides match TRBD1. The V gene's germline CDR1 is SGHVS and CDR2 FQNEAQ. The length of the CDR3 is 15 residues. With 5 bases clipped from V and 4 bases from J, the junction kept 10 bases outside the gene matches. DNA of the CDR3: TGTGCCAGCAGCCCGAAGACAGGGCCCTTCTATGGCTACACCTTC. Amino acids: CASSPKTGPFYGYTF.

This rearrangement joins TRBV11-2 to TRBJ2-1; D not resolved. V was shortened by 5 bases and J by 7 bases, with 21 bases between the two germline ends. This CDR3 has 16 residues. CDR1 and CDR2 from the germline V gene are SGHAT and FQNNGV. CDR3 sequence reads: CASSQHERVVGNEQFF. The CDR3 nucleotides are TGTGCCAGCAGCCAGCATGAGCGAGTAGTCGGGAATGAGCAGTTCTTC.

This clone has just a few counts. The chain links TRBV19 to TRBJ1-2, with 9 nucleotides matching TRBD1. The germline CDR1 and CDR2 sequences are LNHDA and SQIVND (reference sequence). Trimming removed 0 bases from V and 5 bases from J; junction bases left unmatched: 4. CDR3 length equals 15 residues. CDR3 sequence reads: CASSIETGTGYGYTF. For the CDR3, the DNA is TGTGCCAGTAGTATAGAGACCGGGACAGGGTATGGCTACACCTTC.

The rearrangement joins TRBV10-3 to TRBJ2-5, with 10 bases matching TRBD1. CDR3 length: 14 amino acids. V was clipped by 4 bases and J by 4 bases; unmatched bases: 3. The germline CDR1 and CDR2 sequences are ENHRY and SYGVKD. The CDR3 spells CAISGTGGGETQYF. The CDR3 region has the DNA TGTGCCATCAGTGGGACAGGGGGAGGAGAGACCCAGTACTTC.

The chain is built from TRBV7-2 and TRBJ2-1; 7 bases align to TRBD2. The trim removed 3 bases at V and 4 bases at J, leaving 3 bases unmatched. The CDR3 is made up of 14 amino acids. Germline loops: CDR1 SGHTA, CDR2 FQGNSA. This CDR3 is CASSFGLDYNEQFF. CDR3 sequence (DNA): TGTGCCAGCAGCTTCGGACTAGATTACAATGAGCAGTTCTTC.

This clone appeared once. This chain links TRBV28 with TRBJ1-4; D might be TRBD1 (6 bases). V gave up 0 bases and J gave up 5 bases, with 10 bases separating them. The CDR3 is made up of 15 amino acids. Germline values: CDR1 MDHEN, CDR2 SYDVKM. CDR3 DNA: TGTGCCAGCAGTTTATGGGGACAACCAAATGAAAAACTGTTTTTT. Its translation is CASSLWGQPNEKLFF.

Only a few counts were recorded for this clone. The rearrangement joins TRBV30 to TRBJ1-3; no clear D. Deletions cut 1 base from V and 2 bases from J, with 9 bases between. Germline lookup yields CDR1 GTSNPN and CDR2 SVGIG (reference sequence). CDR3 length: 14 residues. As DNA, the CDR3 is TGTGCCTGGAGTGCGGGTCTTCCTGGAAACACCATATATTTT. It is translated as CAWSAGLPGNTIYF.

The rearrangement uses TRBV11-2 and TRBJ2-7; the D gene is possibly TRBD2 (6 bases). The CDR3 contains 16 residues. V was clipped by 0 bases and J by 2 bases, with 14 bases between them. Germline V gene data show CDR1 as SGHAT and CDR2 as FQNNGV. The CDR3: CASSLERLASTYEQYF. The CDR3 nucleotides read TGTGCCAGCAGCTTAGAAAGGCTAGCGTCTACCTACGAGCAGTACTTC.

This chain connects TRBV6-5 to TRBJ2-3; a weak D match, TRBD2 (5 bases). V lost 7 bases and J lost 1, with 9 bases in between. CDR1 and CDR2 from the germline V gene are MNHEY and SVGAGI. The length of the CDR3 is 13 residues. CDR3 sequence: CASNREGTDTQYF. The CDR3 region has the DNA TGTGCCAGCAATCGGGAAGGCACAGATACGCAGTATTTT.

This clone is a singleton in its sample. The rearrangement links TRBV28 to TRBJ2-1, with D hard to call. There are 17 residues in the CDR3. The V gene lost 1 base and the J gene lost 6 bases, with 19 bases spanning the gap. The germline V gene has CDR1 MDHEN and CDR2 SYDVKM. CDR3 in amino acids: CASSLYGELRVANEQFF. In nucleotides, the CDR3 is TGTGCCAGCAGTTTATATGGAGAGCTCCGAGTAGCCAATGAGCAGTTCTTC.

The chain carries TRBV5-1 and TRBJ2-3; a possible D gene is TRBD1 (6 bases). Germline CDR1 and CDR2: SGHRS and YFSETQ. The CDR3 consists of 17 residues. Deletions cut 4 bases from V and 1 base from J, with 19 bases between. CDR3 sequence: CASSAAGTPGGTDTQYF. The CDR3 region has the DNA TGCGCCAGCAGCGCAGCCGGGACCCCAGGGGGCACAGATACGCAGTATTTT.

The genes are TRBV20-1 and TRBJ1-2; tentatively, D is TRBD1 (6 bases). Germline CDR1 DFQATT, CDR2 SNEGSKA (reference sequence). This CDR3 region has 10 residues. Trimming removed 5 bases from V and 6 bases from J, with 7 bases in between. The CDR3 here is CSAHRDGYTF. The CDR3 region has the DNA TGCAGTGCTCACAGGGATGGCTACACCTTC.

The genes are TRBV19 and TRBJ1-6, with D possibly being TRBD1 (6 bases). Germline assignment: CDR1 LNHDA and CDR2 SQIVND (reference sequence). The CDR3 is 13 amino acids. V lost 8 bases to trimming and J lost 10 bases, with 15 bases between them. CDR3 region: CASQAGARSPLHF. DNA for the CDR3: TGTGCCAGTCAGGCGGGGGCCCGATCACCCCTCCACTTT.

The chain uses TRBV6-5 and TRBJ2-7; D may be TRBD2 (5 bases). Germline V gene lookup returns CDR1 MNHEY and CDR2 SVGAGI. This CDR3 has 14 residues. With 2 bases removed from V and 6 bases from J, the gap between germline ends came to 14 bases. The CDR3 reads CASSYGQLRGEQYF. CDR3 nucleotides: TGTGCCAGCAGTTACGGCCAGTTACGGGGCGAGCAGTACTTC.

The V gene is TRBV7-2, the J gene TRBJ1-2; 7 bases match TRBD1. The V gene end was trimmed by 3 bases and the J gene end by 4 bases; junction bases not matched to a gene: 8. The germline V gene encodes CDR1 SGHTA and CDR2 FQGNSA. The CDR3 runs to 15 residues. This CDR3 reads CASSLGQQGFYGYTF. In DNA, the CDR3 is TGTGCCAGCAGCTTGGGCCAACAGGGGTTCTATGGCTACACCTTC.

The V and J genes are TRBV4-3 and TRBJ1-4; D call uncertain. Germline CDR1 reads LGHNA; CDR2 reads YSLEER. The CDR3 totals 15 residues. The V gene lost 0 bases and the J gene lost 7 bases, with 12 bases spanning the gap. The CDR3 DNA reads as TGCGCCAGCAGCCAAGATTGGAGACGCGGTGAAAAACTGTTTTTT. Translating it yields CASSQDWRRGEKLFF.

The V and J genes are TRBV13 and TRBJ1-1, with D perhaps matching TRBD1 (5 bases). This CDR3 is 12 amino acids long. V shed 8 bases and J shed 0 bases, with 7 bases lying between them. The V gene's germline CDR1 is PRHDT and CDR2 FYEKMQ (reference sequence). The chain's CDR3 is CASGGLNTEAFF. CDR3 sequence (DNA): TGTGCCAGCGGGGGGTTGAACACTGAAGCTTTCTTT.

The chain combines TRBV7-2 with TRBJ2-5; perhaps TRBD2 as D (7 bases). V lost 2 bases, J lost 5 bases, and 12 bases lay in between. In germline, CDR1 is SGHTA, CDR2 FQGNSA. This CDR3 has 14 amino acids. The DNA of the CDR3 is TGTGCCAGCAGCTTAATGGGGGGGCTGGAGACCCAGTACTTC. It yields the protein CASSLMGGLETQYF.

The chain joins TRBV7-9 to TRBJ1-2, with TRBD1 matching 9 bases. Germline V gives CDR1 SEHNR, CDR2 FQNEAQ (reference sequence). The junction had 6 bases not matched to a gene; V was cut back by 0 bases and J by 7 bases. The length of the CDR3 is 15 residues. CDR3 in amino acids: CASSLASTGGGGYTF. The CDR3 region has the DNA TGTGCCAGCAGCTTAGCGTCCACAGGGGGCGGTGGCTACACCTTC.

J is TRBJ2-7 and V is TRBV7-2; perhaps TRBD2 as D (7 bases). CDR3 length: 16 residues. CDR1 and CDR2 from the germline V gene are SGHTA and FQGNSA. Trimming pared 3 bases from V and 3 bases from J, leaving 18 bases between. This chain's CDR3 is CASSLRGGDGYYEQYF. DNA for the CDR3: TGTGCCAGCAGCTTGAGGGGGGGGGACGGATACTACGAGCAGTACTTC.

This clone was seen only a few times. The V and J genes are TRBV5-1 and TRBJ1-5; D call uncertain. Trimming left V 6 bases short and J 7 bases short, with 8 bases between. CDR3 size: 11 residues. The germline gives CDR1 SGHRS, CDR2 YFSETQ. CDR3: CASTGFQPQHF. In DNA, the CDR3 is TGCGCCAGCACGGGGTTCCAGCCCCAGCATTTT.

This clone showed up just once. This chain joins TRBV30 and TRBJ1-3; unclear D gene. Germline V gene sequence: CDR1 GTSNPN, CDR2 SVGIG (reference sequence). This CDR3 comprises 17 residues. V was shortened by 7 bases and J by 4 bases, with 26 bases between the two germline ends. CDR3 residues: CASTRVGPEASGNTIYF. CDR3 nucleotide sequence: TGTGCCTCTACCCGGGTCGGGCCGGAGGCGTCAGGAAACACCATATATTTT. The variable domain in full, with the rest retrieved from reference TRBV30 and TRBJ1-3, is SQTIHQWPATLVQPVGSPLSLECTVEGTSNPNLYWYRQAAGRGLQLLFYSVGIGQISSEVPQNLSASRPQDRQFILSSKKLLLSDSGFYLCASTRVGPEASGNTIYFGEGSWLTVV.

J is TRBJ1-3 and V is TRBV28; possible D gene TRBD1, 5 bases. V was shortened by 4 bases and J by 4 bases, with 5 bases between the two germline ends. Germline CDR1 and CDR2: MDHEN and SYDVKM. This CDR3 has 12 amino acids. The CDR3 loop reads CASSYRGNTIYF. The CDR3 DNA sequence: TGTGCCAGCAGTTACAGGGGAAACACCATATATTTT.